This T cell receptor beta chain was observed in a study of tumor-infiltrating lymphocytes in localized non-small cell lung cancer. Across the whole study: Tumor tissue and non-adjacent uninvolved lung came from each patient. Findings and caveats of the study: Each assay used a separate piece of the same tissue. Not all patients were TCR sequenced, owing to tissue quantity. Compared with uninvolved lung, tumors showed higher T cell infiltration by TCRbeta sequencing.

Method: immunoSEQ multiplex PCR; TCRdb's copy keeps in-frame clones and lacks some. The profile shows 15,000 to 20,000 clones, around 81% of them singletons. Concerning this clone: What it binds is unknown.

CDR1 is MNHNS, CDR2 SASEGT, per germline. The ends lost 2 bases at V and 3 bases at J; junction bases unmatched: 19. The CDR3 is 19 residues long. The sequenced sample was uninvolved lung tissue not adjacent to the tumor. The sequence was collected from a human donor with non-small cell lung cancer. The rearrangement links TRBV6-1 to TRBJ2-7, with 7 bases fitting TRBD2. CDR3 sequence reads: CASSERGRAIAGRVYEQYF. The DNA for the CDR3 is TGTGCCAGCAGTGAAAGAGGCAGGGCCATAGCGGGTAGGGTCTACGAGCAGTACTTC.